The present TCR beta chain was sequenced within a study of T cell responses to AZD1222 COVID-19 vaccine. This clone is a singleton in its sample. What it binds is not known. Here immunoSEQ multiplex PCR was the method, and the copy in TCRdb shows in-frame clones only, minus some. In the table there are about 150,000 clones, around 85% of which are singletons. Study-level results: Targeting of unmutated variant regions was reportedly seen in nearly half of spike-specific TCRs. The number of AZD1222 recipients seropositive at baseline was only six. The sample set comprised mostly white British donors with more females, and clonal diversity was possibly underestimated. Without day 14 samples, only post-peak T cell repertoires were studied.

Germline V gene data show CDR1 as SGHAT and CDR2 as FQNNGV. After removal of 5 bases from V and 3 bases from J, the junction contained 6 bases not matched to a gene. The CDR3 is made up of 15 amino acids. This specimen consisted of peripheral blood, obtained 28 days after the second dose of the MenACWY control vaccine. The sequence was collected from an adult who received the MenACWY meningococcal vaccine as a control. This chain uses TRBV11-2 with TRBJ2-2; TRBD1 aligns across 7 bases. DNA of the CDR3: TGTGCCAGCAGCCACCGGACAGGATACACCGGGGAGCTGTTTTTT. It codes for CASSHRTGYTGELFF.